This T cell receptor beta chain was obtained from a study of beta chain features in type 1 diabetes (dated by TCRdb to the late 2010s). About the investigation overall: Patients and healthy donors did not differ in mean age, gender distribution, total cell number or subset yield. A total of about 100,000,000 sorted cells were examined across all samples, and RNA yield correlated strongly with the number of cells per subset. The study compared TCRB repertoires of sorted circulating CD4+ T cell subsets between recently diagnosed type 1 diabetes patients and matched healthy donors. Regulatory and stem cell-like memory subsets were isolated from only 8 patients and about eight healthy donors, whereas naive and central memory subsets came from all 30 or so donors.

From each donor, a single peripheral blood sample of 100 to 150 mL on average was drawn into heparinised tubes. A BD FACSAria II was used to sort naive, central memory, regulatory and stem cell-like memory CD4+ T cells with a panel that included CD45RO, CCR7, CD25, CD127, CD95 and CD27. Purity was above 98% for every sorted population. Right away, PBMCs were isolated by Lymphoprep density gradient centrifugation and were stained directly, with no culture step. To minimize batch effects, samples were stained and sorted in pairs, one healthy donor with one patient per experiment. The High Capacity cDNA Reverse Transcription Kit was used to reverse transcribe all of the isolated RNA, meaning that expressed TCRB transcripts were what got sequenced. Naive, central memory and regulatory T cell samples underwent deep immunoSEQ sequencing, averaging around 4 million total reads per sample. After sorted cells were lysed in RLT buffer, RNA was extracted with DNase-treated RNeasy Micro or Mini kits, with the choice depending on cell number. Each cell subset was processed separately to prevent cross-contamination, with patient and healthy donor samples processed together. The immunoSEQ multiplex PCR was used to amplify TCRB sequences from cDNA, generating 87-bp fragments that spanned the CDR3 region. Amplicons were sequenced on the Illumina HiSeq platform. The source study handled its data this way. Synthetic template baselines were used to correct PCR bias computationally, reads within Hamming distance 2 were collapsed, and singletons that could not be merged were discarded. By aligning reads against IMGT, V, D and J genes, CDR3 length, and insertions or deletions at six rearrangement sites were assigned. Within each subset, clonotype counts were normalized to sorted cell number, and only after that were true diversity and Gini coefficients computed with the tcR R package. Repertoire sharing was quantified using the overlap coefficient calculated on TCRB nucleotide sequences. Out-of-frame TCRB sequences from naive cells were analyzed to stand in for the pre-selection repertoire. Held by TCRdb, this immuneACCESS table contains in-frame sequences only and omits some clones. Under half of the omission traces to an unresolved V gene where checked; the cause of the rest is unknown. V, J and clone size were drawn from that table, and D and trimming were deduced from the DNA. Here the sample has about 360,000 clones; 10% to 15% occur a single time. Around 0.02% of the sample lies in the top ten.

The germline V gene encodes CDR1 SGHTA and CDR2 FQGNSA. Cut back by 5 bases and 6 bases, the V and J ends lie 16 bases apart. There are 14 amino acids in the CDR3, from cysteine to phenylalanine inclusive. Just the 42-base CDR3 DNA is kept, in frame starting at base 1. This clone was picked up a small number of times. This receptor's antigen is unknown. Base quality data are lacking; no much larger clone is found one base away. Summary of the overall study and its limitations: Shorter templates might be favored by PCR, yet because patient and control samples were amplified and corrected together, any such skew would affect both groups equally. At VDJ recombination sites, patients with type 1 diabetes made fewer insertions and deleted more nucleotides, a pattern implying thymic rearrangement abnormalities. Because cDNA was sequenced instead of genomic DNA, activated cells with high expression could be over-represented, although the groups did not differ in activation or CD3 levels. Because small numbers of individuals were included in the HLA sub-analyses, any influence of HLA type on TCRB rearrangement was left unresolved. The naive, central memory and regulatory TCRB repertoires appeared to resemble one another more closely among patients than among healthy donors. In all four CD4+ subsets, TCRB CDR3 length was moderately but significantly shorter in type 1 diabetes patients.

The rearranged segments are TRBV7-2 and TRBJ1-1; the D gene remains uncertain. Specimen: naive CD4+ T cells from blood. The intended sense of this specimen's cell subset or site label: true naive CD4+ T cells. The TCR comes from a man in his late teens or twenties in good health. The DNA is TGTGCCAGCAGCCCCCAACACGGGTACGCTGAAGCTTTCTTT. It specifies CASSPQHGYAEAFF.